This TCR beta chain was identified in a study of T cell clones after liver transplantation. Study-wide context: Immunosuppression withdrawal was tried within 2 years after liver transplantation in this trial. Post-transplant blood was tracked for graft-donor-reactive T cell clones identified in a pre-transplant mixed lymphocyte reaction. Draws occurred before transplant, before withdrawal, and after complete or failed withdrawal.

CDR1 and CDR2 from the germline V gene are SGDLS and YYNGEE. The V end was cut by 0 bases, the J end by 8 bases, with 16 bases between. The CDR3 has 15 amino acids. Some clones are missing from TCRdb's copy, which holds only in-frame ones; the method was immunoSEQ multiplex PCR. The table lists approximately 68,000 clones, around 80% of them singletons. This chain connects TRBV9 to TRBJ2-3; tentatively, D is TRBD2 (5 bases). This TCR came from a human donor who received a liver transplant. The material was CD4+ T cells from blood, obtained before liver transplant. DNA for the CDR3: TGTGCCAGCAGCGTAGAGCGGACCGCTGGGAGTACGCAGTATTTT. Translated: CASSVERTAGSTQYF.